Each of the 3 T cell receptor beta chains below was sequenced from the same sample in a study of cytomegalovirus exposure and HLA in healthy donors. Primers for the PCR totalled 60 Vbeta and 13 Jbeta. Libraries were prepared by immunoSEQ multiplex PCR; TCRdb keeps only in-frame clonotypes and omits some of them. This sample yields roughly 160,000 clones, of which roughly four fifths are seen a single time; 2.5% belongs to the top ten. Sequencing used PBMCs. All receptors come from a female donor in good health and CMV-seronegative.

The table lists this clone with a few counts. The J gene is TRBJ1-6, the V gene TRBV6-1; D unclear. The germline V and J ends were trimmed by 0 bases and 13 bases, with 13 bases remaining between them. The CDR3 runs 14 residues. Germline-derived CDR1 and CDR2 are MNHNS and SASEGT. The CDR3 sequence: CASSEAVGVHPLHF. Here the CDR3 DNA reads TGTGCCAGCAGTGAAGCCGTGGGAGTCCATCCCCTCCACTTT.

The sample holds a few counts of this clone. The rearrangement links TRBV5-1 to TRBJ2-7, with 9 bases fitting TRBD2. Per the germline V gene, CDR1 is SGHRS and CDR2 is YFSETQ. This CDR3 spans 17 amino acids. The junction had 9 bases not matched to a gene; V was cut back by 0 bases and J by 2 bases. The CDR3: CASSLAPTSGGAYEQYF. The CDR3 DNA is TGCGCCAGCAGCTTGGCTCCGACTAGCGGTGGGGCCTACGAGCAGTACTTC.

This chain uses TRBV5-1 with TRBJ2-5; 8 bases agree with TRBD2. Germline V CDR1 and CDR2: SGHRS, YFSETQ. There are 16 residues in the CDR3. V was pared by 1 base and J by 4 bases, with 9 bases of the junction left unmatched. CDR3 nucleotide sequence: TGCGCCAGCAGCTTGAACGCGGGGGGCGGCGCAGAGACCCAGTACTTC. This encodes CASSLNAGGGAETQYF.